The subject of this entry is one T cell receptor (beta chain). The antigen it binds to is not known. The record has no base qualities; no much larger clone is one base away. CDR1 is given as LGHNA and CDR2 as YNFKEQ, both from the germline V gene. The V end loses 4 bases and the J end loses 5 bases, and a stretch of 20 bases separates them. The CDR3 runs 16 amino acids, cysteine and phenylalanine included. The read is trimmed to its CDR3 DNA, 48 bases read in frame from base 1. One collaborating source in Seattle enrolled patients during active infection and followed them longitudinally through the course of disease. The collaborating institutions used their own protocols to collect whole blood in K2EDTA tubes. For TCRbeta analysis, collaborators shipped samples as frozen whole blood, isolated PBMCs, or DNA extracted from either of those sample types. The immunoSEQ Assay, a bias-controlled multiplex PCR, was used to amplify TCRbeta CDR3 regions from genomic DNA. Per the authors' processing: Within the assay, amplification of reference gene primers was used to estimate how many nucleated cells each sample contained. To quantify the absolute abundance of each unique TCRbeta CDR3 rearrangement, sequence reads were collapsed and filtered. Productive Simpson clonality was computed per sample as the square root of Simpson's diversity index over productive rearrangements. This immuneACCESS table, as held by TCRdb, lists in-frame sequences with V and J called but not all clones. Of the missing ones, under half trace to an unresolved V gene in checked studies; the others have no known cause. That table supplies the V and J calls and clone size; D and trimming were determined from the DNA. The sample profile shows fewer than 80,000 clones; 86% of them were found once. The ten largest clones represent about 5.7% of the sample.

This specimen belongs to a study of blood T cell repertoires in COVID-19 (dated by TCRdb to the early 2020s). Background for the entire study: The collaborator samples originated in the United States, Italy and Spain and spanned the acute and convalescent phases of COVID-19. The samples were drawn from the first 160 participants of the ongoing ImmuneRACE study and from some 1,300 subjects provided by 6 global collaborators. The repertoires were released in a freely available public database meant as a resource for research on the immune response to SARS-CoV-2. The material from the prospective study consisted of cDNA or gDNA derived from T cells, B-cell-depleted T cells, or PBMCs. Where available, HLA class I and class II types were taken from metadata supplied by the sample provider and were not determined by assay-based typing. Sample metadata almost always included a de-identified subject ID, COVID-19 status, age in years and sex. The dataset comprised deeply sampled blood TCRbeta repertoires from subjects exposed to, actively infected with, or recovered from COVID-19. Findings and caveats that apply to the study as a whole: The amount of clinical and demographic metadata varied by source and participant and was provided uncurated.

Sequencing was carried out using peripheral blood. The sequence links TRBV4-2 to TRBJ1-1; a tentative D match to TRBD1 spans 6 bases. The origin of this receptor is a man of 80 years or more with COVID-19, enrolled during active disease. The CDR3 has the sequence CASSPSPGGVRTEAFF. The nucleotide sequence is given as TGTGCCAGCAGCCCGAGCCCGGGGGGCGTGAGAACTGAAGCTTTCTTT.